The 17 T cell receptor beta chains below all came from one sample that was sequenced in a study of blood T cell repertoires in COVID-19. Here immunoSEQ multiplex PCR was the method, and the copy in TCRdb shows in-frame clones only, minus some. The sample has 150,000 to 190,000 clones, roughly four fifths seen once. Sequencing was done on a sample of peripheral blood. The receptors were gathered from a woman over 75 with acute or convalescent COVID-19.

The chain has TRBV15 and TRBJ1-3; maybe TRBD1 (6 bases). Germline values: CDR1 LNHNV, CDR2 YYDKDF (reference sequence). V gave up 1 base and J gave up 0 bases, with 10 bases separating them. There are 16 residues in the CDR3. The CDR3 DNA sequence: TGTGCCACCAGCAGAGCCGGGGGGCTCTCTGGAAACACCATATATTTT. Translated: CATSRAGGLSGNTIYF.

This clone was counted only a few times. The rearrangement uses TRBV19 and TRBJ1-5; no firm D call. V was trimmed by 4 bases and J by 7 bases, leaving 14 bases between them. This CDR3 is built from 14 residues. The germline CDR1 and CDR2 sequences are LNHDA and SQIVND (reference sequence). The chain's CDR3 is CASSSPLPEQPQHF. DNA of the CDR3: TGTGCCAGTAGTAGCCCCCTCCCAGAACAGCCCCAGCATTTT.

V gene TRBV19 combines with J gene TRBJ1-2; 8 nucleotides match TRBD1. CDR3 length: 13 residues. Germline V gene lookup returns CDR1 LNHDA and CDR2 SQIVND (reference sequence). V lost 3 bases to trimming and J lost 5 bases; unmatched junction nucleotides: 2. The CDR3 sequence is CASSIQGAYGYTF. CDR3 DNA sequence: TGTGCCAGTAGTATCCAGGGGGCTTATGGCTACACCTTC.

This chain links TRBV6-2 or TRBV6-3 with TRBJ2-3; 12 nucleotides line up with TRBD1. Losses at the gene ends were 5 bases for V and 4 bases for J; bases not matched to a gene: 7. There are 16 residues in the CDR3. CDR1 and CDR2 from the germline V gene are MNHEY and SVGEGT. CDR3 region: CASSPGQGAHADTQYF. Here the CDR3 DNA reads TGTGCCAGCAGTCCGGGACAGGGGGCTCACGCAGATACGCAGTATTTT.

V is TRBV6-5 and J is TRBJ2-7, with 10 positions matching TRBD2. Germline-derived CDR1 and CDR2 are MNHEY and SVGAGI. J gave up 6 bases and V 6 bases, and 8 bases lay outside the gene matches. The CDR3 loop spans 14 amino acids. This chain's CDR3 is CASSLEREGLEQYF. DNA of the CDR3: TGTGCCAGCAGCCTTGAGCGGGAGGGTCTCGAGCAGTACTTC.

This clone was observed a single time. The V gene is TRBV4-3, the J gene TRBJ2-5; no reliable D call. V dropped 0 bases and J dropped 5 bases, with 10 bases sitting between them. Germline CDR1 and CDR2: LGHNA and YSLEER. The CDR3 is made up of 14 amino acids. CDR3 nucleotides: TGCGCCAGCAGCCAAGATATCCAAGCGGAGACCCAGTACTTC. It codes for CASSQDIQAETQYF.

Concerning this clone itself: A read error may produce the germline difference seen at one junction end. V usage is TRBV6-2 or TRBV6-3 and J usage is TRBJ2-7, with TRBD1 as a possible D gene (6 bases). This CDR3 is 17 amino acids long. CDR1 and CDR2 from the germline V gene are MNHEY and SVGEGT. The CDR3 reads CGSSSINLQGIPYEQYF. The CDR3 region has the DNA TGTGGCAGCAGCAGCATTAACCTTCAGGGGATTCCCTACGAGCAGTACTTC.

The genes are TRBV3-1 (or the pseudogene TRBV3-2) and TRBJ1-2, with 8 bases aligning to TRBD1. After removal of 0 bases from V and 5 bases from J, the junction contained 5 bases not matched to a gene. Germline lookup yields CDR1 LGHDT and CDR2 YNNKEL (reference sequence). The CDR3 runs to 15 residues. The CDR3 DNA sequence: TGTGCCAGCAGCCAAGATGGACAGGGAAAATATGGCTACACCTTC. Translated, it gives CASSQDGQGKYGYTF.

The chain links TRBV3-1 (or the pseudogene TRBV3-2) to TRBJ2-7; D might be TRBD1 (5 bases). The ends were cut back, 6 bases at V and 4 bases at J, with 13 bases in the middle. CDR1 is LGHDT and CDR2 is YNNKEL in the germline V gene (reference sequence). This CDR3 contains 13 residues. As DNA, the CDR3 is TGTGCCAGCAGTTCCAGGGCGATATACGAGCAGTACTTC. It codes for CASSSRAIYEQYF.

The gene calls are TRBV21-1 and TRBJ2-2; the table's D call TRBD2 went unverified against the DNA. TRBV21-1 represents a pseudogene. This CDR3 spans 21 amino acids. The CDR3 spells CASSKAWRAGWTPGNTGELFF. The CDR3 coding sequence is TGTGCCAGCAGCAAAGCGTGGAGGGCTGGTTGGACACCGGGGAACACCGGGGAGCTGTTTTTT.

The chain is built from TRBV5-1 and TRBJ1-1, with 7 nucleotides matching TRBD1. V lost 4 bases to trimming and J lost 6 bases; unmatched junction nucleotides: 12. Germline CDR1 reads SGHRS; CDR2 reads YFSETQ. CDR3 length: 15 amino acids. As DNA, the CDR3 is TGCGCCAGCAGCAACCGGGAACAGGGGATCGCTGAAGCTTTCTTT. Protein sequence: CASSNREQGIAEAFF.

CDR3 protein: CAISDEQGFMGSYNSPLHF. The DNA of the CDR3 is TGTGCCATCAGTGATGAGCAGGGATTTATGGGCTCCTATAATTCACCCCTCCACTTT. This chain links TRBV10-3 with TRBJ1-6; perhaps TRBD1 as D (5 bases). CDR3 length: 19 amino acids. Germline V CDR1 and CDR2: ENHRY, SYGVKD. V was clipped by 3 bases and J by 0 bases, with 18 bases between them.

By its share, this clone is medium-sized (0.01 to 0.1%). This sequence joins TRBV19 and TRBJ2-3; the D is unclear. V gave up 6 bases and J gave up 4 bases, with 11 bases separating them. The CDR3 is 13 residues long. Germline-derived CDR1 and CDR2 are LNHDA and SQIVND (reference sequence). The CDR3 region is CASRNGGADTQYF. The CDR3 DNA follows: TGTGCCAGTAGAAATGGCGGAGCAGATACGCAGTATTTT.

This chain joins TRBV5-6 and TRBJ2-2; 7 bases match TRBD1. Trimming took 4 bases from V and 4 from J; bases not matched to a gene: 4. CDR3 length: 14 amino acids. Germline CDR1 and CDR2: SGHDT and YYEEEE. The CDR3 bases are TGTGCCAGCAGCCGGGACAGCCCCACCGGGGAGCTGTTTTTT. Its translation is CASSRDSPTGELFF.

The V call is TRBV10-3, the J call TRBJ2-3, with TRBD2 identical over 8 bases. The CDR3 totals 14 residues. V lost 6 bases to trimming and J lost 5 bases; unmatched junction nucleotides: 7. CDR1 ENHRY and CDR2 SYGVKD come from the germline V gene. CDR3 in amino acids: CAISQGTSGDTQYF. The CDR3 region has the DNA TGTGCCATCAGCCAAGGGACTAGTGGAGATACGCAGTATTTT.

V usage is TRBV7-9 and J usage is TRBJ1-4; D gene ambiguous. The CDR3 sequence is 18 residues long. CDR1 SEHNR and CDR2 FQNEAQ come from the germline V gene (reference sequence). V was trimmed by 4 bases and J by 0 bases, leaving 18 bases between them. This CDR3 is CASSSGWAGISTNEKLFF. The CDR3 DNA follows: TGTGCCAGCAGCTCAGGATGGGCGGGCATATCAACTAATGAAAAACTGTTTTTT.

The rearrangement links TRBV9 to TRBJ2-3, with 7 positions matching TRBD2. The germline V gene has CDR1 SGDLS and CDR2 YYNGEE. The trim removed 4 bases at V and 2 bases at J, leaving 13 bases unmatched. The CDR3 contains 17 residues. In DNA, the CDR3 is TGTGCCAGCAGCTTCACCTTGGGGAGGGAGATCACAGATACGCAGTATTTT. Protein product: CASSFTLGREITDTQYF. The complete variable domain, with remaining parts taken from reference TRBV9 and TRBJ2-3, reads DSGVTQTPKHLITATGQRVTLRCSPRSGDLSVYWYQQSLDQGLQFLIQYYNGEERAKGNILERFSAQQFPDLHSELNLSSLELGDSALYFCASSFTLGREITDTQYFGPGTRLTVL.